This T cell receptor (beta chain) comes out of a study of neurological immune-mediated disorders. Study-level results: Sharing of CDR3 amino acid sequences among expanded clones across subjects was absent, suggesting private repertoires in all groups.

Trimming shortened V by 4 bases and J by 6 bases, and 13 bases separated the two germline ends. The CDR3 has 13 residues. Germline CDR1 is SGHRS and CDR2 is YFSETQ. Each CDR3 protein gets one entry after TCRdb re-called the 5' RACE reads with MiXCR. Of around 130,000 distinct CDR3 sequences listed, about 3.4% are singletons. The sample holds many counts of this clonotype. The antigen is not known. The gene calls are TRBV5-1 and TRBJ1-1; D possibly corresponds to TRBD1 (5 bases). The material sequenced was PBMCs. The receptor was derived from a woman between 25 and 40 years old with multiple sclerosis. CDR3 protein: CASSPSRGPEAFF. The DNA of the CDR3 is TGCGCCAGCAGCCCCAGTAGGGGCCCTGAAGCTTTCTTT.